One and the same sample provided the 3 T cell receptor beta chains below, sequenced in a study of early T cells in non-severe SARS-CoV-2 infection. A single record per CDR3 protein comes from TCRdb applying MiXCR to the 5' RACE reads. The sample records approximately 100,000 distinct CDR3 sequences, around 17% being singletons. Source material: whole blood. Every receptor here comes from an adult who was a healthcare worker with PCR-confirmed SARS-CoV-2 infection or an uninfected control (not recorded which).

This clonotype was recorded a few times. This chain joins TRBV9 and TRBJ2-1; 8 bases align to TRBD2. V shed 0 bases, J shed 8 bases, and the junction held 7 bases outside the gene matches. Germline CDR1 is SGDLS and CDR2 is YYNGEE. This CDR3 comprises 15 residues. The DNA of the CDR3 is TGTGCCAGCAGCGTAGTGGGACTAGGGCCGGATGAGCAGTTCTTC. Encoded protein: CASSVVGLGPDEQFF.

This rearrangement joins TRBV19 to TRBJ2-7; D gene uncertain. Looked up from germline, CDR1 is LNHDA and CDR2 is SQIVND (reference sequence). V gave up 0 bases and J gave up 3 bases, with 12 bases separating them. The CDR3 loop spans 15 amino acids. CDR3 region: CASSIDWATLYEQYF. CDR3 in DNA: TGTGCCAGTAGTATAGACTGGGCTACCCTCTACGAGCAGTACTTC.

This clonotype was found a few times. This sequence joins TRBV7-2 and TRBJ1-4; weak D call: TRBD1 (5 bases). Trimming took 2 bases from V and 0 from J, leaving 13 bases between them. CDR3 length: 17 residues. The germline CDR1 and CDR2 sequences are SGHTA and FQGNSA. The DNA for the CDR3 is TGTGCCAGCAGCTTAAGGGCGCAGGGCACAACTAATGAAAAACTGTTTTTT. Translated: CASSLRAQGTTNEKLFF.